What follows describes a single TCR beta chain. Its antigen target is currently unknown. Qualities for individual bases were not recorded, and no much larger clone is one base off. Sequenced using an Illumina MiSeq. Quantitative 5'-RACE with molecular barcodes was used to prepare TCR beta libraries. In the paper's pipeline: To identify disease-linked TCR variants, a new computational method was used, one built on a probabilistic model of VDJ rearrangement. Through fastp at Q25 and MiXCR, TCRdb rebuilt clones from the public reads, retaining in-frame beta chains. One record per CDR3 amino acid sequence lists the most common genes and DNA. The V and J calls here are based on TCRdb, not the publication. This sample has 37,000 or so distinct CDR3 sequences in its table, and approximately 15% of those were observed once. The ten largest clones represent about 45% of the sample. The CDR3 contains 16 residues, cysteine and phenylalanine counted. The kept DNA is CDR3 alone, 48 bases in frame from the first base. For CDR1 and CDR2, the germline V gene (reference sequence) lists MNHEY and SMNVEV. Trimming takes 5 bases from V and 1 base from J, and the germline ends sit 17 bases apart.

The data stem from a study of CD8 T cells in ankylosing spondylitis (dated by TCRdb to about 2017). For context, the study as a whole: T cell receptor beta repertoires were profiled in healthy donors and ankylosing spondylitis patients so that disease-linked TCR variants could be found. Peripheral blood was sampled, and synovial fluid was additionally collected from ankylosing spondylitis patients. In total, the full study cohort was made up of some 110 healthy donors and 25 ankylosing spondylitis patients.

Findings and caveats that apply to the study as a whole: A TCR beta motif made up of 7 to 9 highly homologous amino acid variants appeared to be characteristic of blood from ankylosing spondylitis patients. The disease-linked clones were reported to be significantly enriched in matched synovial fluid samples from ankylosing spondylitis patients. Some TCR beta motif variants had previously been reported in synovial fluid and blood of reactive arthritis patients, which suggested common disease-initiation mechanisms. The disease-linked clones showed a CD8+ phenotype and occurred at relatively low frequencies in peripheral blood.

Sample: blood. The clonotype was recovered from a male donor with ankylosing spondylitis or in good health (not recorded which). This receptor chain uses TRBV27 and TRBJ2-5; TRBD2 is a possible D gene, resting on 6 matching bases. DNA sequence: TGTGCCAGCAGTCTAGCGTCCGCGAGTGTCCAAGAGACCCAGTACTTC. It translates as CASSLASASVQETQYF.